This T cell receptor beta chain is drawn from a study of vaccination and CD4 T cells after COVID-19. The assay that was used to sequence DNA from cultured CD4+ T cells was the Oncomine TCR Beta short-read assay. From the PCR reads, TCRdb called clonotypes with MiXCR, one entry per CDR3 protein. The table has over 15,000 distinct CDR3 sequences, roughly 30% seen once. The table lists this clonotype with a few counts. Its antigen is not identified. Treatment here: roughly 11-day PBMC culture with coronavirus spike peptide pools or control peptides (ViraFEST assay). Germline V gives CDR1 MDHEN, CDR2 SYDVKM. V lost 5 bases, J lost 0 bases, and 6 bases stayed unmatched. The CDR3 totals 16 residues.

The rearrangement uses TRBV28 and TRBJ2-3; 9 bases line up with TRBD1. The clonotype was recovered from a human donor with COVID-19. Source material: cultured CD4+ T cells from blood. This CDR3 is CASSNQQGASTDTQYF. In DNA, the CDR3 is TGTGCCAGCAGTAATCAACAGGGGGCGAGCACAGATACGCAGTATTTT.